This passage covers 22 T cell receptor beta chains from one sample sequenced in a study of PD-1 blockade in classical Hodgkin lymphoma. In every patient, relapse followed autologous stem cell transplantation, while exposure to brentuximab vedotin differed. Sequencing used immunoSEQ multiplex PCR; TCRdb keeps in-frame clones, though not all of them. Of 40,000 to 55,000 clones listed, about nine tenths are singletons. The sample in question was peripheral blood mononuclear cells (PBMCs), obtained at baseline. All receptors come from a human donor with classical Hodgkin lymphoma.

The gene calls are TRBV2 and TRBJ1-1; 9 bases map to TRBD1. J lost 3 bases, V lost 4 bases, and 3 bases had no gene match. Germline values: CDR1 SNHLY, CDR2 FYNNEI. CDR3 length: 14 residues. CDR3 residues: CASSGQGGYTEAFF. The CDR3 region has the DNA TGTGCCAGCAGTGGACAGGGGGGTTACACTGAAGCTTTCTTT.

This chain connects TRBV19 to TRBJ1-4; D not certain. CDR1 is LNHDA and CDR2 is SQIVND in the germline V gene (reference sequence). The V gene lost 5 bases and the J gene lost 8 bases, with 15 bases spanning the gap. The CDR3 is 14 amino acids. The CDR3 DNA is TGTGCCAGTAGTGTGGACTGGACGGAAGAAAAACTGTTTTTT. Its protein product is CASSVDWTEEKLFF.

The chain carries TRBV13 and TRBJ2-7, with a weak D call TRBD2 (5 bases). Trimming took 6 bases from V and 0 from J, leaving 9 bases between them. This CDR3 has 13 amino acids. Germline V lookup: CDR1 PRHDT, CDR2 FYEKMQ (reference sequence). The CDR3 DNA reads TGTGCCAGCAGACCCGGGAACTCCTACGAGCAGTACTTC. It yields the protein CASRPGNSYEQYF.

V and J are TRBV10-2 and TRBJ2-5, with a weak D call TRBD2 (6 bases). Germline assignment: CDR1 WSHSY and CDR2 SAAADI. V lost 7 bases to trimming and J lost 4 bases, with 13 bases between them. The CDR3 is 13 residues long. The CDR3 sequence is CASKERGGETQYF. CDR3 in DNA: TGCGCCAGCAAAGAGAGGGGAGGAGAGACCCAGTACTTC.

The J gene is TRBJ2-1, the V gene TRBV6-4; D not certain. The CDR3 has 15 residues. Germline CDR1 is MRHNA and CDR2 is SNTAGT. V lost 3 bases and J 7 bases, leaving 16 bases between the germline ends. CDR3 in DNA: TGTGCCAGCAGTGAGGAAGCTTGGACGTCGAATGAGCAGTTCTTC. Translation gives CASSEEAWTSNEQFF.

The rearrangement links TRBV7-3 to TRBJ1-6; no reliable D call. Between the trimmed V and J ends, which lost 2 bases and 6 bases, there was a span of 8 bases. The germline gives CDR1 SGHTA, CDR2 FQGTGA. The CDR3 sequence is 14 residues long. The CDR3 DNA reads TGTGCCAGCAGCTTAGTGGGAGGTAATTCACCCCTCCACTTT. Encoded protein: CASSLVGGNSPLHF.

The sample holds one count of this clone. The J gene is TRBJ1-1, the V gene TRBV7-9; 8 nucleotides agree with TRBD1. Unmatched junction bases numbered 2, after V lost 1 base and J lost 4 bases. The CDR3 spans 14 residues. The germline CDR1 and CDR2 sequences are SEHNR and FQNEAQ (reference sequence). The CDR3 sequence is CASSLVDRGTEAFF. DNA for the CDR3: TGTGCCAGCAGCTTAGTAGACAGGGGCACTGAAGCTTTCTTT.

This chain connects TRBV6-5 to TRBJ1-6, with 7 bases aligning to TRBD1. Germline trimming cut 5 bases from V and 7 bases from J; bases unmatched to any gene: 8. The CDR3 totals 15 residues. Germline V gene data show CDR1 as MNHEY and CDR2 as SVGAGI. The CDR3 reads CASSARTGRNSPLHF. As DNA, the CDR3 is TGTGCCAGCAGTGCACGGACAGGCAGAAATTCACCCCTCCACTTT.

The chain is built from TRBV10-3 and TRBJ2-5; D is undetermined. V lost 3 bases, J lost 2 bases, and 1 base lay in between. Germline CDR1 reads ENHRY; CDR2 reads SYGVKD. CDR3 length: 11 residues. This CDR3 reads CAISDQETQYF. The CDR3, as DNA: TGTGCCATCAGTGATCAAGAGACCCAGTACTTC.

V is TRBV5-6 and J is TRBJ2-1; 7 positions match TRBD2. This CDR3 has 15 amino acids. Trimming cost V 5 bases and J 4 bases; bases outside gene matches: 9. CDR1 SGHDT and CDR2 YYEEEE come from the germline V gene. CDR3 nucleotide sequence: TGTGCCAGCAGTCTGAAACTAGCGTATTACAATGAGCAGTTCTTC. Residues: CASSLKLAYYNEQFF. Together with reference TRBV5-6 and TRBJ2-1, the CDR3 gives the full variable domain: DAGVTQSPTHLIKTRGQQVTLRCSPKSGHDTVSWYQQALGQGPQFIFQYYEEEERQRGNFPDRFSGHQFPNYSSELNVNALLLGDSALYLCASSLKLAYYNEQFFGPGTRLTVL.

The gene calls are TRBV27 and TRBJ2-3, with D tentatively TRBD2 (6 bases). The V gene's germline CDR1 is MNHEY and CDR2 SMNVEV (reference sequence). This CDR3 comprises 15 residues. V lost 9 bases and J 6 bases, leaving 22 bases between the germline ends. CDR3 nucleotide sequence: TGTGCCAGTGCTCAGTGGGGGGTTACGAAGGATACGCAGTATTTT. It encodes CASAQWGVTKDTQYF.

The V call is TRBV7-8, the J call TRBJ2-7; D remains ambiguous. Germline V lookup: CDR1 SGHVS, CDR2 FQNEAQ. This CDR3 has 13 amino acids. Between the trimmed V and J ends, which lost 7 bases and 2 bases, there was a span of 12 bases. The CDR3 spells CASTISYAYEQYF. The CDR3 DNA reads TGTGCCAGCACCATCAGTTATGCCTACGAGCAGTACTTC.

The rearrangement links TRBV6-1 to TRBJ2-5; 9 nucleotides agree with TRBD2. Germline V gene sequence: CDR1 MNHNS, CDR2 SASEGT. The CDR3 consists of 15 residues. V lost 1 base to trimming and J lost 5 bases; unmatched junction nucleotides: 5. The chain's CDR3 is CASSEVVGTSETQYF. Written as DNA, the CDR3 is TGTGCCAGCAGTGAAGTGGTAGGGACTAGCGAGACCCAGTACTTC.

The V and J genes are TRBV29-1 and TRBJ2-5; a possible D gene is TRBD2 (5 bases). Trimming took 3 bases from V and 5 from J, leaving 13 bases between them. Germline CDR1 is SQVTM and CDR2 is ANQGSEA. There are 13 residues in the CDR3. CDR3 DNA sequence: TGCAGCGTTGAGGGTGGGAGATCTGAGACCCAGTACTTC. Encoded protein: CSVEGGRSETQYF.

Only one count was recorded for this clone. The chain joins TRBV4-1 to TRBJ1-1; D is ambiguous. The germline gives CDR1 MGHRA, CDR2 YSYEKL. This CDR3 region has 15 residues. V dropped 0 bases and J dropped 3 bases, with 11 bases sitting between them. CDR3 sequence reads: CASSQDGGVYTEAFF. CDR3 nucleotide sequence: TGCGCCAGCAGCCAAGATGGTGGGGTCTACACTGAAGCTTTCTTT.

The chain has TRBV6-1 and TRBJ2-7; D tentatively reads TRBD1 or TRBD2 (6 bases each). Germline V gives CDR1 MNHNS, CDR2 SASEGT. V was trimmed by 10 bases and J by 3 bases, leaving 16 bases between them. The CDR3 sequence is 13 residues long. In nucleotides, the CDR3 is TGTGCCACCGCCGAGGGGGGCTACTACGAGCAGTACTTC. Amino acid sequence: CATAEGGYYEQYF.

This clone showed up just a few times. CDR3 region: CASSRDGKNIQYF. The CDR3 region has the DNA TGTGCCAGCAGCCGGGACGGAAAAAACATTCAGTACTTC. The chain links TRBV28 to TRBJ2-4; D may be TRBD1 or TRBD2 (5 bases each). V lost 6 bases, J lost 4 bases, and 10 bases lay in between. CDR1 and CDR2 (germline): MDHEN, SYDVKM. The CDR3 contains 13 residues.

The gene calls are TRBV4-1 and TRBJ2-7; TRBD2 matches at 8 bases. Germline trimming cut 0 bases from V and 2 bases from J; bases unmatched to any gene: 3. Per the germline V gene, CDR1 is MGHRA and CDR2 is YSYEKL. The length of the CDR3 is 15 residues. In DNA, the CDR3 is TGCGCCAGCAGCCAAGAGGCGGGGGGTCCCTACGAGCAGTACTTC. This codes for CASSQEAGGPYEQYF.

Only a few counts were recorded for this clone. This CDR3 is CASSLGSTYGYTF. The DNA for the CDR3 is TGTGCCAGCAGCTTGGGCAGCACCTATGGCTACACCTTC. The rearrangement uses TRBV5-4 and TRBJ1-2; D is unclear. Trimming shortened V by 0 bases and J by 4 bases, and 7 bases separated the two germline ends. Germline-derived CDR1 and CDR2 are SGHNT and YYREEE (reference sequence). The CDR3 sequence is 13 residues long. Using reference TRBV5-4 and TRBJ1-2 for the parts outside the CDR3, the full variable domain is ETGVTQSPTHLIKTRGQQVTLRCSSQSGHNTVSWYQQALGQGPQFIFQYYREEENGRGNFPPRFSGLQFPNYSSELNVNALELDDSALYLCASSLGSTYGYTFGSGTRLTVV.

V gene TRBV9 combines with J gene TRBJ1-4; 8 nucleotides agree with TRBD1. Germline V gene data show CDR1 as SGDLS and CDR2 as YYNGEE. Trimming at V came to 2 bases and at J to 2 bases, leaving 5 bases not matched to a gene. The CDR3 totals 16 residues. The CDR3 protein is CASSVGQGVTNEKLFF. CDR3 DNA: TGTGCCAGCAGCGTCGGACAGGGCGTCACTAATGAAAAACTGTTTTTT. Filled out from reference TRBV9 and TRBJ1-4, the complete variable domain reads DSGVTQTPKHLITATGQRVTLRCSPRSGDLSVYWYQQSLDQGLQFLIQYYNGEERAKGNILERFSAQQFPDLHSELNLSSLELGDSALYFCASSVGQGVTNEKLFFGSGTQLSVL.

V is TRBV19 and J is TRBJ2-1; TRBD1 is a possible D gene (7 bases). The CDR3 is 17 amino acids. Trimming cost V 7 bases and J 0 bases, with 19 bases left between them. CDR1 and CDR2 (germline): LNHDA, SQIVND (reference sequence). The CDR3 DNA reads TGTGCCAGTAAACCTCACAGGGGACTGACCTCCTACAATGAGCAGTTCTTC. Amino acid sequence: CASKPHRGLTSYNEQFF.

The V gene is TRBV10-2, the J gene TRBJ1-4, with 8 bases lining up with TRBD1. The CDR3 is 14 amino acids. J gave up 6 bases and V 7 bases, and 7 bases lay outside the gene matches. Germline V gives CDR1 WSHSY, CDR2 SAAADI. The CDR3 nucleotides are TGCGCCAGCAACCCGACAGGGGATTATGAAAAACTGTTTTTT. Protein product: CASNPTGDYEKLFF.